This TCR beta chain was captured by sequencing in a study of CD8 T cells in ankylosing spondylitis. Whole-study results and caveats: A motif in TCR beta, a set of 8 or 9 highly homologous variants, appeared characteristic of ankylosing spondylitis blood. With a CD8+ phenotype, disease-linked clones were relatively rare in peripheral blood.

TCR beta libraries were made by quantitative 5'-RACE with molecular barcodes. Via MiXCR, TCRdb re-called the 5' RACE reads, giving one row per CDR3 protein. The sample has 150,000 or so distinct CDR3 sequences, around 17% seen once. The CDR3 totals 15 residues. Deletions cut 0 bases from V and 10 bases from J, with 14 bases between. Germline V gene data show CDR1 as SGHDT and CDR2 as YYEEEE. The table lists this clonotype with a few counts. Its antigen is undetermined. Material: blood, either unsorted or a sorted T cell fraction (not recorded which). The clonotype originates from a male donor with ankylosing spondylitis or in good health (not recorded which). The chain uses TRBV5-6 and TRBJ1-6, with D uncertain. CDR3 in DNA: TGTGCCAGCAGCTTGGTCAGGCTTGGAGACTCACCCCTCCACTTT. It codes for CASSLVRLGDSPLHF. Full variable domain (rest looked up from reference TRBV5-6 and TRBJ1-6): DAGVTQSPTHLIKTRGQQVTLRCSPKSGHDTVSWYQQALGQGPQFIFQYYEEEERQRGNFPDRFSGHQFPNYSSELNVNALLLGDSALYLCASSLVRLGDSPLHFGNGTRLTVT.